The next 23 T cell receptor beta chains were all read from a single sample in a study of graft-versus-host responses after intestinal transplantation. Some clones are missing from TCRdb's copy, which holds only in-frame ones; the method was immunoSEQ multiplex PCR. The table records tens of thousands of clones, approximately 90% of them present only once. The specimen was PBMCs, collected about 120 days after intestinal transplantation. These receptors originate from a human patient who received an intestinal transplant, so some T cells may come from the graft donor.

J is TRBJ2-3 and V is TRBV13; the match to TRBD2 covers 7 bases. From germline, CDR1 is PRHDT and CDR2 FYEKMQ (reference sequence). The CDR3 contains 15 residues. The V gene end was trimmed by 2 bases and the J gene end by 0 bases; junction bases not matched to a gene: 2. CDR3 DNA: TGTGCCAGCAGCTTACGGGGGGTAAGCACAGATACGCAGTATTTT. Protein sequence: CASSLRGVSTDTQYF.

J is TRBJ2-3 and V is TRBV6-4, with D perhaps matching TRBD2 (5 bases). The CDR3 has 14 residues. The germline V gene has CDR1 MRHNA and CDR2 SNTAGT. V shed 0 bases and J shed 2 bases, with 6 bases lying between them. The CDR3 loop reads CASSDSGATDTQYF. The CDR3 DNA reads TGTGCCAGCAGTGACTCGGGAGCCACAGATACGCAGTATTTT.

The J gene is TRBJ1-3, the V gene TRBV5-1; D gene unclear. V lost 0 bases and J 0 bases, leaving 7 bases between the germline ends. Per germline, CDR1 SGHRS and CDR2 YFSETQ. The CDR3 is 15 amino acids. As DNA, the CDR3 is TGCGCCAGCAGCTTGGAGGTCAGCTCTGGAAACACCATATATTTT. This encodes CASSLEVSSGNTIYF.

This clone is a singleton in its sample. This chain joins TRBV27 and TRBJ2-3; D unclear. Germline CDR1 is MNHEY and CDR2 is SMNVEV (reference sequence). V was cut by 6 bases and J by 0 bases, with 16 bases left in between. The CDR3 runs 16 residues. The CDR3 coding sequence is TGTGCCAGCAGCGTCGGGCTCAGGAGTAGCACAGATACGCAGTATTTT. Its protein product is CASSVGLRSSTDTQYF.

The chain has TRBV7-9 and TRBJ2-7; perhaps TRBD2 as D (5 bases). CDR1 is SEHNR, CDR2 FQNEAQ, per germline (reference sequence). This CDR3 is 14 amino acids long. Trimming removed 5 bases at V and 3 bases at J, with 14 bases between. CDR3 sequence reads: CASSRYTGIYEQYF. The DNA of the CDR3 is TGTGCCAGCAGCAGGTATACGGGAATCTACGAGCAGTACTTC.

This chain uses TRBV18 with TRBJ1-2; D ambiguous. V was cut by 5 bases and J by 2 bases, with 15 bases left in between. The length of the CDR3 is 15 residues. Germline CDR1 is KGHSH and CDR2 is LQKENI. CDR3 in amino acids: CASSSRAVTNYGYTF. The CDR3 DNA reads TGTGCCAGCTCATCACGTGCGGTCACAAACTATGGCTACACCTTC.

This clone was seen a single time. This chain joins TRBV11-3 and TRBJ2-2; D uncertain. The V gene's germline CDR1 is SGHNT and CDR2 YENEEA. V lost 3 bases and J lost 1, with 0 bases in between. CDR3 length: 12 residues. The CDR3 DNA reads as TGTGCCAGCAGCTTGAACACCGGGGAGCTGTTTTTT. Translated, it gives CASSLNTGELFF.

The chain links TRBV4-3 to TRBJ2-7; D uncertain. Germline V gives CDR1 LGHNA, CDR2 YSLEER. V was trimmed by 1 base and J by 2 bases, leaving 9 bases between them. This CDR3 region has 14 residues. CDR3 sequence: CASSQVPTAYEQYF. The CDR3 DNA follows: TGCGCCAGCAGCCAAGTTCCAACAGCCTACGAGCAGTACTTC.

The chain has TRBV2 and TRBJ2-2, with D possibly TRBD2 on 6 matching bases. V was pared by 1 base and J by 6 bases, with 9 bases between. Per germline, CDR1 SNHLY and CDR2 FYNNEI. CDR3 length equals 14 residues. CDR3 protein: CASSEVRGSGELFF. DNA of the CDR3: TGTGCCAGCAGTGAAGTTCGGGGGTCCGGGGAGCTGTTTTTT.

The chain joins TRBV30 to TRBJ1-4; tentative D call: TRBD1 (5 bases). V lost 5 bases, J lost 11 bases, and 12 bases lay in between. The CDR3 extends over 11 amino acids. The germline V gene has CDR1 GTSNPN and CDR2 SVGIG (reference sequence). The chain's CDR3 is CAWRGEEKLFF. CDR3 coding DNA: TGTGCCTGGCGAGGGGAAGAGAAACTGTTTTTT.

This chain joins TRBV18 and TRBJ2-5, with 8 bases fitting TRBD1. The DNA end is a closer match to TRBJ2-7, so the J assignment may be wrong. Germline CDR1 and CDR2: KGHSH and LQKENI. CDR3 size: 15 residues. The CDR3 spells CASAKGQEVSYEQYF. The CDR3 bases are TGTGCCAGCGCTAAGGGACAGGAGGTGAGCTACGAGCAGTACTTC.

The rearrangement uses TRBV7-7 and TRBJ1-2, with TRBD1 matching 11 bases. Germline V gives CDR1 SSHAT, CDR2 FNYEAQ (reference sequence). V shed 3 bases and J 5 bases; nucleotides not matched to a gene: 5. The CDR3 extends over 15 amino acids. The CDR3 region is CASSLGTGGGYGYTF. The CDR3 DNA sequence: TGTGCCAGCAGCTTGGGGACAGGGGGAGGATATGGCTACACCTTC.

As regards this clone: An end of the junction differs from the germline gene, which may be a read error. The CDR3 DNA sequence: TGTGCCAGCAGCCCTCGGACAGGGCGGACGTGGGGTGAAAAACCGTTTTTT. Translating it yields CASSPRTGRTWGEKPFF. The chain links TRBV7-9 to TRBJ1-4; TRBD1 agrees at 8 bases. This CDR3 spans 17 amino acids. Looked up from germline, CDR1 is SEHNR and CDR2 is FQNEAQ (reference sequence).

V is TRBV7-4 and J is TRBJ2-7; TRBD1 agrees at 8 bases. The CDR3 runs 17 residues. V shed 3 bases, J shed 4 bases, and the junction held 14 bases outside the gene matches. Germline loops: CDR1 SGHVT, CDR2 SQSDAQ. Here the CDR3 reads CASSLGQDRRGIYEQYF. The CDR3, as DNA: TGTGCCAGCAGCTTGGGACAGGACCGAAGGGGGATTTACGAGCAGTACTTC. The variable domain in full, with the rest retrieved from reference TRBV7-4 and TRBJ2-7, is GAGVSQSPRYKVAKRGRDVALRCDSISGHVTLYWYRQTLGQGSEVLTYSQSDAQRDKSGRPSGRFSAERPERSVSTLKIQRTEQGDSAVYLCASSLGQDRRGIYEQYFGPGTRLTVT.

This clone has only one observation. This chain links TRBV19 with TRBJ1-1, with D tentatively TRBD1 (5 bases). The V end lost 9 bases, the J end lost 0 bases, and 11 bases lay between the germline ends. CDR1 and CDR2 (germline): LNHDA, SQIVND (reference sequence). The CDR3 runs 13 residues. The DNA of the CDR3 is TGTGCCAGCTCCCCGGGGGTGAACACTGAAGCTTTCTTT. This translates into CASSPGVNTEAFF.

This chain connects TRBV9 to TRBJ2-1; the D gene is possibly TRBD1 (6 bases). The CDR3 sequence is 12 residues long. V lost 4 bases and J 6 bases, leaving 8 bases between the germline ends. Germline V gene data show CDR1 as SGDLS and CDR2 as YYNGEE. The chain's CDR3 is CASSLQGNEQFF. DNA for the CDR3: TGTGCCAGCAGCCTACAGGGCAATGAGCAGTTCTTC.

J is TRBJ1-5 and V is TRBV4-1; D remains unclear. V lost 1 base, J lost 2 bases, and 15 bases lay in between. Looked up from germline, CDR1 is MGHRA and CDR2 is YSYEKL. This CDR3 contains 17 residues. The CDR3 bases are TGCGCCAGCAGCCAAGTAGCGGTGCCGGGAGGCAATCAGCCCCAGCATTTT. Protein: CASSQVAVPGGNQPQHF.

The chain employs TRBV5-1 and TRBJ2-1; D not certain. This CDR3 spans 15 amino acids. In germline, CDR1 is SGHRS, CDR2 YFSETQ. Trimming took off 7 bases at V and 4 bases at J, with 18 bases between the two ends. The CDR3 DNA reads TGCGCCAGCGCCCTTACCCTGGGATCTTACAATGAGCAGTTCTTC. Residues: CASALTLGSYNEQFF.

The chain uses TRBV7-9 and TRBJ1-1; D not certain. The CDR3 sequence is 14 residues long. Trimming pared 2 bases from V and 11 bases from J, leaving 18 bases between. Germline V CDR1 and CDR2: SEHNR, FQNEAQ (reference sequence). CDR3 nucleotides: TGTGCCAGCAGCTTATTAAGTTTTGATTTATGGGCTTTCTTT. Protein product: CASSLLSFDLWAFF.

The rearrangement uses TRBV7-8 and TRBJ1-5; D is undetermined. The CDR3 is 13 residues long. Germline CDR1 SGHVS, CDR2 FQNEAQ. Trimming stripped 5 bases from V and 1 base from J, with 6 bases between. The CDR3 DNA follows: TGTGCCAGCAGCCGGTACAGCAATCAGCCCCAGCATTTT. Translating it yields CASSRYSNQPQHF.

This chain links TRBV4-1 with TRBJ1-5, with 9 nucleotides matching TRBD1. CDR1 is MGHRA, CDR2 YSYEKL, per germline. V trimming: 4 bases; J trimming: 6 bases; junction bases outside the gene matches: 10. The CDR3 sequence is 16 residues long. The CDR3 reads CASSRTLQGASQPQHF. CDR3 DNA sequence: TGCGCCAGCAGCCGCACTTTACAGGGGGCTAGTCAGCCCCAGCATTTT.

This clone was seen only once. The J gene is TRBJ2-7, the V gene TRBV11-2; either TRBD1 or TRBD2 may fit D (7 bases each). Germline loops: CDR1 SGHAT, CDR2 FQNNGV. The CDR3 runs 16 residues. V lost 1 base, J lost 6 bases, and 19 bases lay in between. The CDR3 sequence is CASSLGHAGGGSEQYF. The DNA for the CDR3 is TGTGCCAGCAGCTTAGGCCACGCAGGGGGAGGGTCCGAGCAGTACTTC. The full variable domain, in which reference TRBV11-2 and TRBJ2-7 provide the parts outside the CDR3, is EAGVAQSPRYKIIEKRQSVAFWCNPISGHATLYWYQQILGQGPKLLIQFQNNGVVDDSQLPKDRFSAERLKGVDSTLKIQPAKLEDSAVYLCASSLGHAGGGSEQYFGPGTRLTVT.

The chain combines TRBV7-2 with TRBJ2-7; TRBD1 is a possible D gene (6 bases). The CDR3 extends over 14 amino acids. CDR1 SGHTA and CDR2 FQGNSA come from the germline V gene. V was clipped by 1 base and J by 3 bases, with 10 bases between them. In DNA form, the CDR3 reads TGTGCCAGCAGCTTAGAACAGGGATACTACGAGCAGTACTTC. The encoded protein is CASSLEQGYYEQYF.